What follows is one T cell receptor beta chain and its context. This sample is part of a study of CD8+ T cells in alopecia areata. As for the study in general: Tofacitinib continued for 6 to 18 months and was then withheld for 6 months.

Extraction and reverse transcription of RNA yielded cDNA as the sequencing template. The method was immunoSEQ multiplex PCR; TCRdb's version includes in-frame clones alone and lacks a portion of them. The data show around 160,000 clones, roughly 48% seen once. The study team obtained lesional scalp punch biopsies and peripheral blood from alopecia areata patients. The TCR comes from a human donor with alopecia areata. The sample consisted of CD4+ T cells sorted from blood.

The CDR3 spells CASSQVTSPNEQFF. The CDR3 DNA sequence: TGCGCCAGCAGCCAGGTGACTAGCCCCAATGAGCAGTTCTTC. This chain uses TRBV4-1 with TRBJ2-1, with 7 bases identical to TRBD2. The CDR3 extends over 14 amino acids. Trimming at V came to 3 bases and at J to 6 bases, leaving 5 bases not matched to a gene. Germline CDR1 and CDR2: MGHRA and YSYEKL.